This TCR beta chain was observed in a study of blood T cell repertoires in COVID-19. Sequencing was performed with immunoSEQ multiplex PCR; in TCRdb, only in-frame clones are kept and a portion is missing. The sample includes 60,000 to 75,000 clones, approximately 79% of them seen just once. Germline V CDR1 and CDR2: SGHTA, FQGTGA. CDR3 length: 17 residues. V gave up 0 bases and J gave up 0 bases; unmatched junction bases: 7. Source material: peripheral blood. The chain carries TRBV7-3 and TRBJ1-1; 7 bases fit TRBD1. The sequence was collected from a man aged 55 to 70 with active or convalescent COVID-19. The chain's CDR3 is CASSLTSPGTVNTEAFF. As DNA, the CDR3 is TGTGCCAGCAGCTTAACCTCACCCGGGACAGTGAACACTGAAGCTTTCTTT.